This entry describes one T cell receptor beta chain. The data belong to a study of molecular identifiers for immune sequencing clone quantification. TCRdb ran MiXCR on the PCR reads and lists one entry per CDR3 protein. The data contain approximately 680,000 distinct CDR3 sequences, 25% of them singletons. Germline V gene sequence: CDR1 KGHDR, CDR2 SFDVKD. Unmatched junction bases numbered 8, after V lost 5 bases and J lost 2 bases. The CDR3 contains 17 residues. Naive CD8 T cell sorting was performed on the CD8+CD4-CCR7+CD45RA+ phenotype. Input material: naive CD8+ T cells from blood, with Jurkat cell RNA spiked in. Subset reported: FACS-sorted CD8+CD4-CCR7+CD45RA+ naive T cells. This sequence was found in a human donor in good health. Some libraries in this study had Jurkat cell RNA spiked in. This chain connects TRBV24-1 to TRBJ2-1; 10 positions agree with TRBD2. Here the CDR3 DNA reads TGTGCCACCAGTGGCGGCCCAAGCGGGAGGGCCTACAATGAGCAGTTCTTC. Protein: CATSGGPSGRAYNEQFF.